Listed below are T cell receptor beta chains from one sample, sequenced in a study of OX40 agonist ivuxolimab in advanced cancers. Data came from immunoSEQ multiplex PCR; TCRdb stores just in-frame clones and leaves some out. This table has about 100,000 clones, roughly 90% appearing once. Sequenced material: CD4+ or CD8+ T cells sorted from blood, taken in a trial of the OX40 agonist ivuxolimab. The receptors come from an adult with an advanced solid tumor such as melanoma, head and neck, liver or kidney cancer. Both conserved end residues are part of each CDR3. The order of the fields is V gene, CDR3 length, clone size, J gene, CDR3 protein. Rows give clone size only sometimes, using once, few, many, or a class for an expanded clone.

>TRBV7-9|15|.|TRBJ2-2
CASSLGLAGAGELFF
>TRBV29-1|13|.|TRBJ2-7
CSVGGQGDHEQYF
>TRBV19|11|.|TRBJ2-5
CATREGETQYF
>TRBV9|17|once|TRBJ2-1
CASSVGLAGGRWNEQFF
>TRBV2|12|.|TRBJ2-7
CASIQGSYEQYF
>TRBV2|13|.|TRBJ2-5
CASLRGSQETQYF
>TRBV4-1|15|.|TRBJ2-1
CASSQGLASYNEQFF
>TRBV19|18|.|TRBJ2-1
CASSILRRGLAGGNEQFF
>TRBV6-1|15|.|TRBJ2-5
CASSEVLGSQGTQYF
>TRBV19|15|.|TRBJ2-1
CASSIVGGGTTMEFF
>TRBV5-4|16|.|TRBJ1-2
CASSWGAGAQNYGYTF
>TRBV5-1|14|.|TRBJ2-1
CASSDPTGSNEQFF
>TRBV6-6|10|.|TRBJ2-1
CASGRTEQFF
>TRBV7-6|15|.|TRBJ1-1
CASSLGSGGRTEAFF
>TRBV19|16|.|TRBJ2-2
CASSPMGGADTGELFF
>TRBV30|15|.|TRBJ1-5
CAWSSGQGASQPQHF
>TRBV28|13|.|TRBJ2-1
CASGTSGSGEQFF
>TRBV27|15|.|TRBJ2-1
CASSLGWSSYNEQFF
>TRBV5-1|15|.|TRBJ2-3
CASSVRTEATDTQYF
>TRBV6-1|16|.|TRBJ2-3
CASSELIWGTTDTQYF
>TRBV7-3|15|.|TRBJ2-1
CASSIDREPYNEQFF
>TRBV19|14|.|TRBJ2-7
CASSPRDISYEQYF
>TRBV29-1|13|.|TRBJ2-7
CSVRPGSSYEQYF
>TRBV5-1|13|.|TRBJ1-6
CASRTDLISPLHF
>TRBV5-1|13|.|TRBJ1-1
CASNRWSNTEAFF
>TRBV7-2|16|.|TRBJ2-3
CASSARPRGLTDTQYF
>TRBV28|15|once|TRBJ2-7
CASSLLSRESNEQYF
>TRBV4-2|13|.|TRBJ2-2
CASSQDLPGELFF
>TRBV11-2|12|.|TRBJ1-1
CASSLDTTRAFF
>TRBV5-1|15|.|TRBJ1-2
CASSQGGGQNYGYTF
>TRBV7-3|14|.|TRBJ2-1
CASSLTRDYNEQFF
>TRBV5-8|14|.|TRBJ1-2
CASSLVNVNYGYTF
>TRBV25-1|14|.|TRBJ2-4
CASSDRALGNIQYF
>TRBV9|15|.|TRBJ2-5
CASSVLGQGIETQYF
>TRBV5-1|14|.|TRBJ1-2
CASSSSGTEYGYTF
>TRBV10-3|11|.|TRBJ2-3
CAISELKEQYF
>TRBV19|12|.|TRBJ2-1
CASETEYNEQFF
>TRBV11-2|14|.|TRBJ1-5
CASSRERSNQPQHF